This T cell receptor (beta chain) was profiled in a study of T cell responses to AZD1222 COVID-19 vaccine. Repertoires were generated with immunoSEQ multiplex PCR, while TCRdb's copy carries only in-frame clones and drops some. The sample records 150,000 to 200,000 clones, around 88% being singletons. V was cut by 4 bases and J by 1 base, with 7 bases left in between. CDR3 size: 13 residues. Germline V gives CDR1 MNHEY, CDR2 SMNVEV (reference sequence). The input for sequencing was peripheral blood, taken 28 days after the second AZD1222 dose. The chain has TRBV27 and TRBJ2-5; D call uncertain. This receptor was obtained from an adult who received the AZD1222 COVID-19 vaccine. CDR3 sequence (DNA): TGTGCCAGCAGTTGGGCCGGCCAAGAGACCCAGTACTTC. Its translation: CASSWAGQETQYF.